This passage covers 31 T cell receptor beta chains from one sample sequenced in a study of blood T cell repertoires in COVID-19 (dated by TCRdb to about 2020). Libraries were constructed by the immunoSEQ multiplex PCR assay. Imported from immuneACCESS, the table was reduced by TCRdb to in-frame sequences with V and J called. These copies leave out some clones; in studies compared against another copy, an unresolved V gene accounts for under half, and the cause of the remainder is not known. Present in this sample are about 160,000 clones, about 87% of which were seen just once. Around 4% of the sample is taken by the ten largest. The sequenced material came from peripheral blood. Receptors were obtained from an older woman who had recovered from COVID-19.

This chain joins TRBV5-4 and TRBJ2-5, with 9 positions matching TRBD1. Germline loops: CDR1 SGHNT, CDR2 YYREEE (reference sequence). Trimming cost V 4 bases and J 5 bases; bases outside gene matches: 3. CDR3 size: 13 residues. The CDR3 reads CASSRGQGETQYF. CDR3 nucleotides: TGTGCCAGCAGCCGAGGACAGGGGGAGACCCAGTACTTC.

V usage is TRBV18 and J usage is TRBJ1-2; a weak D match, TRBD1 (6 bases). The germline V gene has CDR1 KGHSH and CDR2 LQKENI. V lost 5 bases, J lost 3 bases, and 13 bases lay in between. The length of the CDR3 is 14 residues. The CDR3 reads CASSYTGLDYGYTF. As DNA, the CDR3 is TGTGCCAGCTCATATACAGGGCTCGACTATGGCTACACCTTC.

The J gene is TRBJ2-3, the V gene TRBV7-8; 10 nucleotides align to TRBD2. The CDR3 has 17 amino acids. J was trimmed by 4 bases and V by 2 bases; bases with no gene match: 9. The germline V gene has CDR1 SGHVS and CDR2 FQNEAQ. The CDR3 DNA reads as TGTGCCAGCAGCTTAAAGCGTCTAGCGGGGGCAGCAGATACGCAGTATTTT. The encoded protein is CASSLKRLAGAADTQYF. The variable domain in full, completed from reference TRBV7-8 and TRBJ2-3, reads GAGVSQSPRYKVAKRGQDVALRCDPISGHVSLFWYQQALGQGPEFLTYFQNEAQLDKSGLPSDRFFAERPEGSVSTLKIQRTQQEDSAVYLCASSLKRLAGAADTQYFGPGTRLTVL.

V usage is TRBV5-4 and J usage is TRBJ1-2; tentative D call: TRBD1 (6 bases). This CDR3 has 14 amino acids. V was shortened by 5 bases and J by 7 bases, with 18 bases between the two germline ends. CDR1 SGHNT and CDR2 YYREEE come from the germline V gene (reference sequence). Written as DNA, the CDR3 is TGTGCCAGCAGGACAATAGGGGGGGCGCGTGGCTACACCTTC. It specifies CASRTIGGARGYTF.

This chain connects TRBV28 to TRBJ1-1, with TRBD1 as a possible D gene (5 bases). V lost 3 bases and J lost 8, with 19 bases in between. The CDR3 spans 15 residues. Germline V gives CDR1 MDHEN, CDR2 SYDVKM. The CDR3 loop reads CASSLPEGMNMEAFF. The CDR3 nucleotides read TGTGCCAGCAGTTTGCCGGAGGGGATGAACATGGAAGCTTTCTTT.

This rearrangement joins TRBV7-8 to TRBJ2-3, with 7 bases that match TRBD2. Germline-derived CDR1 and CDR2 are SGHVS and FQNEAQ. Trimming took 5 bases from V and 0 from J; bases not matched to a gene: 5. The CDR3 has 15 residues. The CDR3, as DNA: TGTGCCAGCAGCCCCGCGGGGGTGAGCACAGATACGCAGTATTTT. It is translated as CASSPAGVSTDTQYF.

This chain joins TRBV5-4 and TRBJ1-6; TRBD1 matches 9 bases. The CDR3 sequence is 15 residues long. V lost 4 bases, J lost 7 bases, and 6 bases stayed unmatched. Germline CDR1 and CDR2: SGHNT and YYREEE (reference sequence). The CDR3, as DNA: TGTGCCAGCAGCGTACAGGGGGCGAGGAATTCACCCCTCCACTTT. Translation gives CASSVQGARNSPLHF.

This chain connects TRBV7-3 to TRBJ2-7, with a possible D match to TRBD1 (5 bases). The CDR3 sequence is 14 residues long. Trimming stripped 5 bases from V and 0 bases from J, with 11 bases between. Per the germline V gene, CDR1 is SGHTA and CDR2 is FQGTGA. The CDR3 spells CASSPRQGSYEQYF. DNA of the CDR3: TGTGCCAGCAGCCCCCGGCAGGGCTCCTACGAGCAGTACTTC. The full variable domain, rest sourced from reference TRBV7-3 and TRBJ2-7, is GAGVSQTPSNKVTEKGKYVELRCDPISGHTALYWYRQSLGQGPEFLIYFQGTGAADDSGLPNDRFFAVRPEGSVSTLKIQRTERGDSAVYLCASSPRQGSYEQYFGPGTRLTVT.

J is TRBJ2-7 and V is TRBV4-2, with TRBD1 as a possible D gene (5 bases). In germline, CDR1 is LGHNA, CDR2 YNFKEQ. The CDR3 loop spans 15 amino acids. Trimming took off 1 base at V and 3 bases at J, with 13 bases between the two ends. CDR3 coding DNA: TGTGCCAGCAGCCAAGCAGGGAACTTAAACTACGAGCAGTACTTC. Translating gives CASSQAGNLNYEQYF.

The chain has TRBV28 and TRBJ1-2; 9 nucleotides match TRBD1. The CDR3 covers 13 residues. Trimming at V came to 5 bases and at J to 7 bases, leaving 5 bases not matched to a gene. CDR1 is MDHEN and CDR2 is SYDVKM in the germline V gene. The CDR3 is CASSLDRGGGYTF. CDR3 DNA: TGTGCCAGCAGTCTCGACAGGGGGGGTGGCTACACCTTC.

The V gene is TRBV6-2 or TRBV6-3, the J gene TRBJ2-1, with TRBD1 as a possible D gene (5 bases). From germline, CDR1 is MNHEY and CDR2 SVGEGT. This CDR3 region has 15 residues. Trimming removed 1 base from V and 10 bases from J, with 17 bases in between. The CDR3 sequence is CASSYFSGAIQEQFF. CDR3 sequence (DNA): TGTGCCAGCAGTTACTTCAGTGGGGCAATTCAGGAGCAGTTCTTC.

CDR3 DNA: TGTGCCAGTTCCACCTCCAGGGTAACCGGGGAGCTGTTTTTT. This gives the protein CASSTSRVTGELFF. This sequence joins TRBV19 and TRBJ2-2; tentatively, D is TRBD1 (5 bases). V lost 8 bases, J lost 5 bases, and 15 bases lay in between. The CDR3 totals 14 residues. The germline V gene has CDR1 LNHDA and CDR2 SQIVND (reference sequence).

This chain links TRBV3-1 (or the pseudogene TRBV3-2) with TRBJ2-1; 9 nucleotides align to TRBD2. The CDR3 contains 15 residues. Losses at the gene ends were 1 base for V and 4 bases for J; bases not matched to a gene: 2. CDR1 and CDR2 (germline): LGHDT, YNNKEL (reference sequence). The CDR3 protein is CASSQVAGVYNEQFF. The CDR3 DNA sequence: TGTGCCAGCAGCCAAGTAGCGGGGGTGTACAATGAGCAGTTCTTC.

The V gene is TRBV4-3, the J gene TRBJ1-1, with no clear D. Germline V gene lookup returns CDR1 LGHNA and CDR2 YSLEER. The CDR3 has 14 residues. V lost 3 bases and J 5 bases, leaving 13 bases between the germline ends. This CDR3 is CASSQVTGVTEAFF. CDR3 bases: TGCGCCAGCAGCCAGGTGACCGGGGTTACTGAAGCTTTCTTT.

The chain joins TRBV18 to TRBJ2-7; D is possibly TRBD1 (6 bases). V gave up 3 bases and J gave up 5 bases, with 14 bases separating them. The CDR3 has 14 amino acids. Germline assignment: CDR1 KGHSH and CDR2 LQKENI. DNA of the CDR3: TGTGCCAGCTCACCGAATACAGGGTCCGACGAGCAGTACTTC. Translated: CASSPNTGSDEQYF.

V usage is TRBV5-1 and J usage is TRBJ2-2; the D gene is possibly TRBD1 (6 bases). Germline V gene lookup returns CDR1 SGHRS and CDR2 YFSETQ. Trimming removed 0 bases at V and 1 base at J, with 7 bases between. CDR3 length: 15 amino acids. This CDR3 is CASSLGQVNTGELFF. The CDR3 DNA reads TGCGCCAGCAGCTTGGGACAGGTGAACACCGGGGAGCTGTTTTTT.

The V gene is TRBV29-1, the J gene TRBJ1-2, with a tentative D call TRBD1 (5 bases). The CDR3 extends over 15 amino acids. Germline CDR1 SQVTM, CDR2 ANQGSEA. The germline V and J ends were trimmed by 4 bases and 6 bases, with 21 bases remaining between them. The CDR3 sequence is CSVARVGRGEDGYTF. The CDR3 DNA is TGCAGCGTTGCGAGGGTAGGGAGGGGAGAAGATGGCTACACCTTC.

The table lists this clone with a count of one. The chain combines TRBV19 with TRBJ1-3; TRBD1 matches 11 bases. The CDR3 has 15 amino acids. The germline V gene encodes CDR1 LNHDA and CDR2 SQIVND (reference sequence). V lost 9 bases, J lost 7 bases, and 11 bases stayed unmatched. CDR3 sequence reads: CASHPGQGVWNTIYF. The CDR3 bases are TGTGCCAGCCACCCGGGACAGGGGGTATGGAACACCATATATTTT.

The genes are TRBV5-1 and TRBJ2-3; the match to TRBD2 covers 12 bases. V was clipped by 0 bases and J by 3 bases; unmatched bases: 8. There are 18 residues in the CDR3. Germline CDR1 reads SGHRS; CDR2 reads YFSETQ. DNA of the CDR3: TGCGCCAGCAGCTTGGGCGCTAGCGGGGGGGCCATGACAGATACGCAGTATTTT. Protein: CASSLGASGGAMTDTQYF.

The genes are TRBV7-3 and TRBJ1-6; 8 nucleotides line up with TRBD1. The CDR3 runs 15 residues. CDR1 and CDR2 (germline): SGHTA, FQGTGA. Trimming at V came to 4 bases and at J to 5 bases, leaving 4 bases not matched to a gene. CDR3 loop: CASSSQGGNNSPLHF. The CDR3 coding sequence is TGTGCCAGCAGCTCACAGGGGGGGAATAATTCACCCCTCCACTTT.

The chain uses TRBV11-2 and TRBJ1-4; 9 bases match TRBD1. Trimming cost V 5 bases and J 5 bases; bases outside gene matches: 3. This CDR3 comprises 14 residues. Germline V gene lookup returns CDR1 SGHAT and CDR2 FQNNGV. CDR3 protein: CASSPGTGNEKLFF. The DNA for the CDR3 is TGTGCCAGCAGCCCCGGGACAGGGAATGAAAAACTGTTTTTT.

The genes are TRBV10-2 and TRBJ2-1; TRBD2 agrees at 10 bases. This CDR3 contains 16 residues. Germline V CDR1 and CDR2: WSHSY, SAAADI. Trimming took 3 bases from V and 7 from J; bases not matched to a gene: 9. Here the CDR3 DNA reads TGCGCCAGCAGTGATAAGCGGGGGGGCAGGAGGAATGAGCAGTTCTTC. Protein: CASSDKRGGRRNEQFF.

J is TRBJ1-1 and V is TRBV12-3 or TRBV12-4; 7 bases match TRBD1. The junction had 5 bases not matched to a gene; V was cut back by 6 bases and J by 4 bases. The CDR3 runs 13 residues. The DNA of the CDR3 is TGTGCCAGCAGCGAGTACAGGGGCACTGAAGCTTTCTTT. Its protein product is CASSEYRGTEAFF.

This chain joins TRBV28 and TRBJ1-2, with 8 bases matching TRBD1. Germline V gene lookup returns CDR1 MDHEN and CDR2 SYDVKM. The ends lost 4 bases at V and 2 bases at J; junction bases unmatched: 6. The CDR3 sequence is 15 residues long. The DNA for the CDR3 is TGTGCCAGCAGTTGGGGACAGGCAGGGAACTATGGCTACACCTTC. This sequence encodes CASSWGQAGNYGYTF.

CDR3: CASSLASGYTDTQYF. Here the CDR3 DNA reads TGCGCCAGCAGCTTGGCTAGCGGTTACACAGATACGCAGTATTTT. The rearrangement uses TRBV5-1 and TRBJ2-3, with 7 bases identical to TRBD2. J gave up 2 bases and V 0 bases, and 3 bases lay outside the gene matches. CDR3 size: 15 residues. CDR1 SGHRS and CDR2 YFSETQ come from the germline V gene.

The chain uses TRBV6-1 and TRBJ2-7; perhaps TRBD1 as D (6 bases). This CDR3 is 16 amino acids long. The V end was cut by 1 base, the J end by 2 bases, with 15 bases between. The germline CDR1 and CDR2 sequences are MNHNS and SASEGT. The CDR3 loop reads CASSEGLGAGTYEQYF. DNA of the CDR3: TGTGCCAGCAGTGAAGGTCTGGGGGCCGGGACCTACGAGCAGTACTTC.

This sequence joins TRBV21-1 and TRBJ2-7; TRBD2 was called by the table and not checked on the DNA. TRBV21-1 is reported as a pseudogene. This CDR3 is built from 16 residues. This chain's CDR3 is CASSSWGGVFPYEQYF. For the CDR3, the DNA is TGTGCCAGCAGCTCCTGGGGGGGGGTCTTCCCCTACGAGCAGTACTTC.

This rearrangement joins TRBV5-1 to TRBJ2-7; D not certain. The CDR3 covers 13 residues. V lost 3 bases, J lost 6 bases, and 13 bases lay in between. Germline V gene data show CDR1 as SGHRS and CDR2 as YFSETQ. CDR3 protein: CASSSTSLFEQYF. For the CDR3, the DNA is TGCGCCAGCAGCTCGACAAGTTTGTTCGAGCAGTACTTC.

This chain joins TRBV28 and TRBJ2-3, with 10 nucleotides matching TRBD1. Germline CDR1 reads MDHEN; CDR2 reads SYDVKM. The ends lost 5 bases at V and 5 bases at J; junction bases unmatched: 13. The CDR3 covers 17 residues. CDR3 in amino acids: CASSPRQGAPPRDTQYF. Here the CDR3 DNA reads TGTGCCAGCAGTCCGCGACAGGGGGCGCCCCCAAGAGATACGCAGTATTTT.

This clone has just a few counts. The CDR3 loop is CASSYSKQGANEQYF. The CDR3 nucleotides are TGTGCCAGCAGTTACTCTAAACAGGGGGCGAACGAGCAGTACTTC. The rearrangement links TRBV6-5 to TRBJ2-7; 9 bases align to TRBD1. Germline lookup yields CDR1 MNHEY and CDR2 SVGAGI. This CDR3 contains 15 residues. After removal of 0 bases from V and 5 bases from J, the junction contained 5 bases not matched to a gene.

The rearrangement joins TRBV27 to TRBJ2-7, with a weak D call TRBD2 (5 bases). Germline V lookup: CDR1 MNHEY, CDR2 SMNVEV (reference sequence). This CDR3 has 13 residues. With 7 bases removed from V and 5 bases from J, the gap between germline ends came to 15 bases. In DNA, the CDR3 is TGTGCCAGCATGTACCTCGGGCGGGACGAGCAGTACTTC. Its translation is CASMYLGRDEQYF.